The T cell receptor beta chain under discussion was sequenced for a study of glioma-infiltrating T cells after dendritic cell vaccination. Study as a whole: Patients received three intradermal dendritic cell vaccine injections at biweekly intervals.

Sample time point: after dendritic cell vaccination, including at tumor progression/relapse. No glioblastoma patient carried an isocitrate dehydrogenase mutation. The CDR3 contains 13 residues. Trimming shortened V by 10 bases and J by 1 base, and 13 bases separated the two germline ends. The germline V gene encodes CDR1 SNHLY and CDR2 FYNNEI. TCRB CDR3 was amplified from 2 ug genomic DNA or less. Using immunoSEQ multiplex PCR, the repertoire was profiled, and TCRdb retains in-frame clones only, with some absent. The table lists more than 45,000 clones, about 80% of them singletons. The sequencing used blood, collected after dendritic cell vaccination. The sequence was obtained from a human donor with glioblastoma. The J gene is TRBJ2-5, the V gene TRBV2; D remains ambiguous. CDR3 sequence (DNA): TGTGCCACCGCCGGGTTTCGCCAAGAGACCCAGTACTTC. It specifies CATAGFRQETQYF.